This T cell receptor beta chain was documented in a study of response to subunit inactivated influenza vaccine. This clonotype was found many times. Its antigen is unknown. The germline CDR1 and CDR2 sequences are WSHSY and SAAADI. The V gene end was trimmed by 8 bases and the J gene end by 1 base; junction bases not matched to a gene: 0. CDR3 size: 15 residues. Whole-study results and caveats: That few new T cells are recruited by each seasonal influenza vaccination was the authors' suggestion.

One entry per CDR3 protein results from TCRdb running MiXCR on the RT-PCR reads. The sample consists of approximately 480,000 distinct CDR3 sequences, about 10% of them appearing once. This rearrangement joins TRBV10-2 to TRBJ2-1; 15 nucleotides match TRBD2. This clonotype originated in a man aged 50-59 years who received an inactivated influenza vaccine. Specimen: PBMCs from blood, collected more than 35 days after vaccination. DNA of the CDR3: TGCGCCAGCGGACTAGCGGGGGGGTCCTACAATGAGCAGTTCTTC. Amino acids: CASGLAGGSYNEQFF.